The following is a TCR beta chain sequence with its context. Trimming took 0 bases from V and 9 from J; bases not matched to a gene: 5. There are 17 residues in the CDR3. Germline lookup yields CDR1 LGHNA and CDR2 YNFKEQ. These data come from a study of sequential checkpoint blockade in melanoma. Across the study: Each arm's sequence ended with maintenance nivolumab.

TCRdb's copy holds only in-frame clones and misses some; the assay was immunoSEQ multiplex PCR. The table lists tens of thousands of clones, over 75% of them singletons, with approximately 13% in the top ten. Described treatment: randomized to nivolumab then ipilimumab (arm A) or the reverse (arm B). None of the patients previously received DNA-damaging chemotherapy. PBMC sorting kept live CD3+CD8+ cells without CD19 or CD56. The material was CD8+ T cells sorted from blood (inferred from file names), obtained from a patient given nivolumab and ipilimumab in sequence. The origin of this receptor is a human donor with melanoma. V is TRBV4-2 and J is TRBJ2-2; 15 positions match TRBD2. The CDR3 reads CASSQEGLAGGDWELFF. The CDR3 bases are TGTGCCAGCAGCCAAGAGGGACTAGCGGGAGGAGACTGGGAGCTGTTTTTT.